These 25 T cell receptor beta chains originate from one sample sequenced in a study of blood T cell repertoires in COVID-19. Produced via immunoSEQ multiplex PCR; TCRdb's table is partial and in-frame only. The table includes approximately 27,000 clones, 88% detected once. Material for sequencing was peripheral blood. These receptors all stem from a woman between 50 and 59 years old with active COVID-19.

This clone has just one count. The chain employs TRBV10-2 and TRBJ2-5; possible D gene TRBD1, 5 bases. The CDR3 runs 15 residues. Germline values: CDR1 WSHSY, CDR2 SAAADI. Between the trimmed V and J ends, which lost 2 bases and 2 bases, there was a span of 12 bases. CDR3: CASSEIQGTQETQYF. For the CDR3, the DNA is TGCGCCAGCAGTGAGATCCAGGGCACGCAAGAGACCCAGTACTTC.

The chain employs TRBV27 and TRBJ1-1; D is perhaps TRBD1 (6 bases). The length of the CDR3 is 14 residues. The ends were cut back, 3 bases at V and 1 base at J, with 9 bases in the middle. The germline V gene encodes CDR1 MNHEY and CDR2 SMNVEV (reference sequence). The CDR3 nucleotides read TGTGCCAGCAGTTTGGGGGGGCAGAACACTGAAGCTTTCTTT. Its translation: CASSLGGQNTEAFF.

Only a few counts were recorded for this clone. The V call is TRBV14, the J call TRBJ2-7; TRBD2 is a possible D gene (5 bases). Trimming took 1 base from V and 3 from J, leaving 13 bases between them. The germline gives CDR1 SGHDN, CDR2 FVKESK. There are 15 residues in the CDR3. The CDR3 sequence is CASSQVGGQDYEQYF. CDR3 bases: TGTGCCAGCAGCCAAGTCGGCGGGCAGGACTACGAGCAGTACTTC.

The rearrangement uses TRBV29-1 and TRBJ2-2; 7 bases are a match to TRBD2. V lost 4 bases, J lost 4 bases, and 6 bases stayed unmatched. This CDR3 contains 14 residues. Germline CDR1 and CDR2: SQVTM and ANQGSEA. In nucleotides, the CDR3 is TGCAGCGTTGGAGGCGGGAGCGGCACCGGGGAGCTGTTTTTT. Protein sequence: CSVGGGSGTGELFF.

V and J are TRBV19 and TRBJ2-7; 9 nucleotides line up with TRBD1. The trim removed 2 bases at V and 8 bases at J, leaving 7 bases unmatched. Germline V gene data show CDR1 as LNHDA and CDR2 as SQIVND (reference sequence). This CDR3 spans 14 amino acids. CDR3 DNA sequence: TGTGCCAGTAGTATAAGCGGGACAGGGACCCAGCAGTACTTC. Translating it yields CASSISGTGTQQYF.

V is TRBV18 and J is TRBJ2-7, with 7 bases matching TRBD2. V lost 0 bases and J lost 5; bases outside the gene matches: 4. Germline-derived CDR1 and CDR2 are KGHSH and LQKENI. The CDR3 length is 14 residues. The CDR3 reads CASSPPGGSHEQYF. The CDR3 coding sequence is TGTGCCAGCTCACCACCGGGCGGGAGCCACGAGCAGTACTTC.

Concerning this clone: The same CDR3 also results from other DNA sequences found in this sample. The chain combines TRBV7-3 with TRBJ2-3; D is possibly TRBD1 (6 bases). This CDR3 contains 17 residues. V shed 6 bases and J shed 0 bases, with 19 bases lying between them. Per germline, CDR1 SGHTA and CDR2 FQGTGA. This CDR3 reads CASSLPRGGSSTDTQYF. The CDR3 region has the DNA TGTGCCAGCAGTTTACCCCGAGGGGGTTCTAGCACAGATACGCAGTATTTT. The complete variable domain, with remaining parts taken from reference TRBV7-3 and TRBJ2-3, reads GAGVSQTPSNKVTEKGKYVELRCDPISGHTALYWYRQSLGQGPEFLIYFQGTGAADDSGLPNDRFFAVRPEGSVSTLKIQRTERGDSAVYLCASSLPRGGSSTDTQYFGPGTRLTVL.

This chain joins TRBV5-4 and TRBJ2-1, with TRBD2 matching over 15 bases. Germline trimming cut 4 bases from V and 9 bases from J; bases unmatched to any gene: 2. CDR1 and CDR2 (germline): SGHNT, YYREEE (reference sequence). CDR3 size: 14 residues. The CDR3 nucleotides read TGTGCCAGCAGCCCGGGACTAGCGGGAGGTGAGCAGTTCTTC. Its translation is CASSPGLAGGEQFF.

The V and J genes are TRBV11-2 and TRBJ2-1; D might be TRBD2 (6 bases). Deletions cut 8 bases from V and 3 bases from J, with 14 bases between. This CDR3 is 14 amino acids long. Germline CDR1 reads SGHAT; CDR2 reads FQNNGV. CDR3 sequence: CASRPGAYYNEQFF. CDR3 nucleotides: TGTGCCAGCCGTCCGGGAGCCTACTACAATGAGCAGTTCTTC.

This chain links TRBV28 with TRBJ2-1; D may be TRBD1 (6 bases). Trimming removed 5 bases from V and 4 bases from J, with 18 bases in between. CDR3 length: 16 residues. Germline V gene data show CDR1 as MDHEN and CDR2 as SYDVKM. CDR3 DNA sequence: TGTGCCAGCAGTGAACAGGGCGGAGCTACTTACAATGAGCAGTTCTTC. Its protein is CASSEQGGATYNEQFF.

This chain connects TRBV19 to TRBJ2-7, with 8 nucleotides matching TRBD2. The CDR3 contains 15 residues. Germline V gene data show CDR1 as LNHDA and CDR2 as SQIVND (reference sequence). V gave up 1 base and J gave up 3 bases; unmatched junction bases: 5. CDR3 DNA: TGTGCCAGTAGTATAGGGGCGGGAGGACTCTACGAGCAGTACTTC. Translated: CASSIGAGGLYEQYF.

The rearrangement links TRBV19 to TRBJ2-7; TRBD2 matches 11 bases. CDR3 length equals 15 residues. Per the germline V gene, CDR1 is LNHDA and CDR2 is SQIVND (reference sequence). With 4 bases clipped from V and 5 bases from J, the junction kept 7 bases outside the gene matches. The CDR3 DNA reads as TGTGCCAGTAGTAGGTCGACTAGCGGGACGAACGAGCAGTACTTC. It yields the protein CASSRSTSGTNEQYF.

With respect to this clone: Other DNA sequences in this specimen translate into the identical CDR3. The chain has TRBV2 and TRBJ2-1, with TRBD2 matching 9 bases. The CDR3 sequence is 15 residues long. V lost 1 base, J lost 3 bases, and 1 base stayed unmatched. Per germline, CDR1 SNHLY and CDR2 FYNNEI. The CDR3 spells CASSEVAGDYNEQFF. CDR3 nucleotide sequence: TGTGCCAGCAGTGAAGTAGCGGGAGACTACAATGAGCAGTTCTTC. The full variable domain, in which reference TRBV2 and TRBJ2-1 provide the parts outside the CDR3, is EPEVTQTPSHQVTQMGQEVILRCVPISNHLYFYWYRQILGQKVEFLVSFYNNEISEKSEIFDDQFSVERPDGSNFTLKIRSTKLEDSAMYFCASSEVAGDYNEQFFGPGTRLTVL.

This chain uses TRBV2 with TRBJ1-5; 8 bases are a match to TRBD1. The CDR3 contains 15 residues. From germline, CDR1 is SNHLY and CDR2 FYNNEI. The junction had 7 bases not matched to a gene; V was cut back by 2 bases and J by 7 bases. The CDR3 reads CASSERQGAWQPQHF. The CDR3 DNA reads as TGTGCCAGCAGTGAACGGCAGGGGGCTTGGCAGCCCCAGCATTTT.

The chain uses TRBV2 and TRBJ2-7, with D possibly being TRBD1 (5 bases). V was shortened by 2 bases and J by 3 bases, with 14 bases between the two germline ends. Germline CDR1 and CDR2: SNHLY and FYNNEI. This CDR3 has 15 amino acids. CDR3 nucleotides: TGTGCCAGCAGTGAAAGGGGCTTTGAACTCTACGAGCAGTACTTC. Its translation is CASSERGFELYEQYF.

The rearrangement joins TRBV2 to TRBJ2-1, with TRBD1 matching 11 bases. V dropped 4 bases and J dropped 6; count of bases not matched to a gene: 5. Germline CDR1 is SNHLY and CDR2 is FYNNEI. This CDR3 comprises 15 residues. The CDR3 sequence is CASSVDRGPPNEQFF. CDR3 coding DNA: TGTGCCAGCAGTGTGGACAGGGGGCCCCCCAATGAGCAGTTCTTC. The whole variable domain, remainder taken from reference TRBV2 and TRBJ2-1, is EPEVTQTPSHQVTQMGQEVILRCVPISNHLYFYWYRQILGQKVEFLVSFYNNEISEKSEIFDDQFSVERPDGSNFTLKIRSTKLEDSAMYFCASSVDRGPPNEQFFGPGTRLTVL.

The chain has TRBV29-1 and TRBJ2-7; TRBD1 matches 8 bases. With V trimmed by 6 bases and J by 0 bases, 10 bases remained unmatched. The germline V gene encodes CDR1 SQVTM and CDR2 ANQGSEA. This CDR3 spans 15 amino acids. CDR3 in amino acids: CSVVPVGQGSYEQYF. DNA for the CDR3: TGCAGCGTAGTACCAGTTGGACAGGGCTCCTACGAGCAGTACTTC.

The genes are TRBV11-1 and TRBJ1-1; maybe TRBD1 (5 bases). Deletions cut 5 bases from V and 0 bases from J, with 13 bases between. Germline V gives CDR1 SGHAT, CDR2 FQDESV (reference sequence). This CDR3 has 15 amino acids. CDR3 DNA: TGTGCCAGCAGCCGGACCAGGGACTTGAACACTGAAGCTTTCTTT. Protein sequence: CASSRTRDLNTEAFF.

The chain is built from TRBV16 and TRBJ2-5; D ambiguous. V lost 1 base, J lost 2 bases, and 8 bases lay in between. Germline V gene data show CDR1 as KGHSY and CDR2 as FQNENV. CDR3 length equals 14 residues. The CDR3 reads CASSQWAGQETQYF. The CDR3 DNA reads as TGTGCCAGCAGCCAATGGGCAGGTCAAGAGACCCAGTACTTC.

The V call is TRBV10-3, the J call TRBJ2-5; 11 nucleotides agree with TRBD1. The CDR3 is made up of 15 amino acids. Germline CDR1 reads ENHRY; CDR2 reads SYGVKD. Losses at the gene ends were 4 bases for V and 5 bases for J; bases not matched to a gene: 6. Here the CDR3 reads CAISADRGRMETQYF. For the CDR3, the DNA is TGTGCCATCAGTGCGGACAGGGGGCGTATGGAGACCCAGTACTTC.

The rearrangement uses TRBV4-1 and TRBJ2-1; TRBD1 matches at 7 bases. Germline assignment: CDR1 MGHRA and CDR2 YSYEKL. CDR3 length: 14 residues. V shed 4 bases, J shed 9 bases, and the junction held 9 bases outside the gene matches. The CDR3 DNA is TGCGCCAGCAGCCCACACAGGGGCGGCGGTGAGCAGTTCTTC. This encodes CASSPHRGGGEQFF.

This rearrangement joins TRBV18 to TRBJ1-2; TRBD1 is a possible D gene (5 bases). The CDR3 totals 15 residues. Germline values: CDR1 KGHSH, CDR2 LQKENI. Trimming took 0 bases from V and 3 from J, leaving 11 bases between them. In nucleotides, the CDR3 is TGTGCCAGCTCACCACCTTCGTCCAGGGACTATGGCTACACCTTC. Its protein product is CASSPPSSRDYGYTF. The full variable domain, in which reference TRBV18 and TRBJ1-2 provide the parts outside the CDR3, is NAGVMQNPRHLVRRRGQEARLRCSPMKGHSHVYWYRQLPEEGLKFMVYLQKENIIDESGMPKERFSAEFPKEGPSILRIQQVVRGDSAAYFCASSPPSSRDYGYTFGSGTRLTVV.

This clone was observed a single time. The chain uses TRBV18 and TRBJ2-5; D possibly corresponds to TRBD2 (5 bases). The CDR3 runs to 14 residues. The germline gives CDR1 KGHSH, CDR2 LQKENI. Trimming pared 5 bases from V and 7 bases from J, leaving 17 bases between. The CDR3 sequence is CASSSTTGRGTQYF. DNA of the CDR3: TGTGCCAGCTCAAGCACTACGGGCCGGGGGACCCAGTACTTC.

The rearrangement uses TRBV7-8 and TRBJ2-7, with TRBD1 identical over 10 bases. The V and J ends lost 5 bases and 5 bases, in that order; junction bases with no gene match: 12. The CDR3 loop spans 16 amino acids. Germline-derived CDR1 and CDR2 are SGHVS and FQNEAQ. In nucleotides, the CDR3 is TGTGCCAGCAGCCCACTCGGGACAGGGGATTTGGACGAGCAGTACTTC. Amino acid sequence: CASSPLGTGDLDEQYF. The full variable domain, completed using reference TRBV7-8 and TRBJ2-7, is GAGVSQSPRYKVAKRGQDVALRCDPISGHVSLFWYQQALGQGPEFLTYFQNEAQLDKSGLPSDRFFAERPEGSVSTLKIQRTQQEDSAVYLCASSPLGTGDLDEQYFGPGTRLTVT.

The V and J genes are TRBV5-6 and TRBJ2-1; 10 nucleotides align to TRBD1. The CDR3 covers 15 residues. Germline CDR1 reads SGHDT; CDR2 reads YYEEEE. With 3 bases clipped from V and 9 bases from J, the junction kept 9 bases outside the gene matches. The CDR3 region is CASSSRDRGLVEQFF. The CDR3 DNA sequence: TGTGCCAGCAGCTCCCGGGACAGGGGTTTGGTTGAGCAGTTCTTC.